A selection of T cell receptor beta chains follows, all from one sample in a study of neurological immune-mediated disorders. TCRdb reprocessed the 5' RACE reads with MiXCR, giving one entry per CDR3 protein. The sample includes 40,000 to 55,000 distinct CDR3 sequences, around 10% of them seen just once. The material sequenced was PBMCs. Receptors originate from a woman in her thirties or forties with HTLV-1-associated myelopathy (HAM/TSP). Each CDR3 is given with its conserved first and last residue. The D gene is left open where the match is weak. The size field reads once, few or many counts, or a class when the clone is expanded.

many	TRBV5-1	.	TRBJ2-2	CASSEQGHSNTGELFF	TGCGCCAGCAGCGAACAGGGACACTCGAACACCGGGGAGCTGTTTTTT
many	TRBV15	TRBD1	TRBJ1-5	CATSTPGGSYQPQHF	TGTGCCACCAGCACTCCAGGGGGCTCGTATCAGCCCCAGCATTTT
many	TRBV10-1	.	TRBJ1-1	CASSESGGGTEAFF	TGCGCCAGCAGTGAGTCGGGGGGGGGCACTGAAGCTTTCTTT
many	TRBV21-1	.	TRBJ2-2	CASSLRDRGQNTGELFF	TGTGCCAGCAGCTTACGAGACAGGGGCCAGAACACCGGGGAGCTGTTTTTT
many	TRBV18	.	TRBJ2-1	CASSPPGGPRDNEQFF	TGTGCCAGCTCACCGCCCGGCGGTCCTCGGGACAATGAGCAGTTCTTC
many	TRBV21-1	.	TRBJ1-3	CASSGTTKYSGNTIYF	TGTGCCAGCTCGGGAACTACTAAATACTCTGGAAACACCATATATTTT
many	TRBV12-3/TRBV12-4	TRBD1	TRBJ2-5	CASSLEGRGETQYF	TGTGCCAGCAGTTTAGAAGGCAGGGGGGAGACCCAGTACTTC
many	TRBV20-1	TRBD1	TRBJ1-1	CSARVGRGQTEAFF	TGCAGTGCTAGAGTGGGAAGGGGACAGACTGAAGCTTTCTTT
many	TRBV7-2	TRBD2	TRBJ2-5	CASSPQRGGSGETQYF	TGTGCCAGCAGCCCCCAGCGGGGGGGTTCAGGGGAGACCCAGTACTTC
many	TRBV6-1	.	TRBJ2-7	CASTKPTGSGYEQYF	TGTGCCAGCACCAAACCGACGGGTAGCGGTTACGAGCAGTACTTC
many	TRBV5-6	.	TRBJ2-3	CASSLAVGPITDTQYF	TGTGCCAGCAGCTTGGCTGTCGGACCTATCACAGATACGCAGTATTTT